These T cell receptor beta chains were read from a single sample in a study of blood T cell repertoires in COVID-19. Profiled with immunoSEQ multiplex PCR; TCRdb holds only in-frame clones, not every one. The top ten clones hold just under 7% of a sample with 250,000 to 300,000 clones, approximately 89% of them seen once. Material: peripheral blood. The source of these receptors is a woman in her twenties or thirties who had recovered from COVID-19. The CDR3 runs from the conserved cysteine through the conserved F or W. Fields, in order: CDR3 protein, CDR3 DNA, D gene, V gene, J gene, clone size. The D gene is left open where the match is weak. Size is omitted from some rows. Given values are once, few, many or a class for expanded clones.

CDR3 protein: CASSPARVSNNEQFF; CDR3 DNA: TGTGCCAGCAGTCCAGCCCGGGTTAGTAACAATGAGCAGTTCTTC; D gene: -; V gene: TRBV27; J gene: TRBJ2-1; clone size: -
CDR3 protein: CASSLPTGATTEAFF; CDR3 DNA: TGTGCCAGCAGCTTACCTACAGGGGCCACTACTGAAGCTTTCTTT; D gene: TRBD1; V gene: TRBV7-6; J gene: TRBJ1-1; clone size: -
CDR3 protein: CASSPRGGTEAFF; CDR3 DNA: TGTGCCAGCAGTCCGAGAGGGGGCACTGAAGCTTTCTTT; D gene: -; V gene: TRBV12-3/TRBV12-4; J gene: TRBJ1-1; clone size: -
CDR3 protein: CASSPRGGTGYNEQFF; CDR3 DNA: TGTGCCAGCAGCCCCCGAGGGGGGACAGGGTACAATGAGCAGTTCTTC; D gene: TRBD1; V gene: TRBV14; J gene: TRBJ2-1; clone size: -
CDR3 protein: CASSYRTGNSDTQYF; CDR3 DNA: TGCGCCAGCAGCTATAGGACAGGGAATTCGGATACGCAGTATTTT; D gene: TRBD1; V gene: TRBV5-1; J gene: TRBJ2-3; clone size: -
CDR3 protein: CASSPSGSRYTEAFF; CDR3 DNA: TGTGCCAGTAGCCCATCCGGGTCCCGGTACACTGAAGCTTTCTTT; D gene: -; V gene: TRBV19; J gene: TRBJ1-1; clone size: few
CDR3 protein: CSASNQRGAGETQYF; CDR3 DNA: TGCAGTGCTAGTAACCAGCGGGGGGCGGGAGAGACCCAGTACTTC; D gene: TRBD2; V gene: TRBV20-1; J gene: TRBJ2-5; clone size: once
CDR3 protein: CASRDDRGRFTNYGYTF; CDR3 DNA: TGTGCCAGCAGAGATGACAGGGGCCGTTTCACTAACTATGGCTACACCTTC; D gene: TRBD1; V gene: TRBV5-4; J gene: TRBJ1-2; clone size: once
CDR3 protein: CASSLPQGANSPLHF; CDR3 DNA: TGTGCCAGCAGCTTACCCCAGGGGGCCAATTCACCCCTCCACTTT; D gene: TRBD1; V gene: TRBV7-3; J gene: TRBJ1-6; clone size: -
CDR3 protein: CASKGPPGQRKSTDTQYF; CDR3 DNA: TGTGCCAGTAAAGGGCCCCCGGGACAGAGGAAGAGCACAGATACGCAGTATTTT; D gene: TRBD1; V gene: TRBV19; J gene: TRBJ2-3; clone size: -
CDR3 protein: CSGGRVNTEAFF; CDR3 DNA: TGCAGCGGGGGACGGGTGAACACTGAAGCTTTCTTT; D gene: -; V gene: TRBV29-1; J gene: TRBJ1-1; clone size: -
CDR3 protein: CASSPGLTLPYEQYF; CDR3 DNA: TGTGCCAGCAGCCCCGGACTCACTCTCCCCTACGAGCAGTACTTC; D gene: -; V gene: TRBV5-6; J gene: TRBJ2-7; clone size: many
CDR3 protein: CASSQNTEAFF; CDR3 DNA: TGTGCCAGCAGCCAGAACACTGAAGCTTTCTTT; D gene: -; V gene: TRBV7-2; J gene: TRBJ1-1; clone size: -
CDR3 protein: CASSPTGGPNYGYTF; CDR3 DNA: TGTGCCAGCAGTCCGACAGGGGGCCCTAACTATGGCTACACCTTC; D gene: TRBD1; V gene: TRBV27; J gene: TRBJ1-2; clone size: -
CDR3 protein: CASSYPRGGGSYNEQFF; CDR3 DNA: TGTGCCAGCAGTTACCCTCGGGGAGGGGGCTCCTACAATGAGCAGTTCTTC; D gene: -; V gene: TRBV6-2/TRBV6-3; J gene: TRBJ2-1; clone size: -